This T cell receptor (beta chain) was captured by sequencing in a study of blood T cells in healthy people across ages. The CDR3 sequence is 16 residues long. The germline gives CDR1 SEHNR, CDR2 FQNEAQ (reference sequence). The germline V and J ends were trimmed by 4 bases and 3 bases, with 15 bases remaining between them. This clonotype showed up just a few times. Primed by a sample-barcoded 5' primer and a J-beta primer mix, a second PCR proceeded for about 7 to 12 cycles. TCRdb reprocessed the 5' RACE reads with MiXCR, giving one entry per CDR3 protein. The repertoire has over a million distinct CDR3 sequences, approximately 38% of them found once; the top ten carry 7.9%.

The material sequenced was blood. This receptor was obtained from a woman younger than 30 in good health. The rearrangement links TRBV7-9 to TRBJ2-2; tentatively, D is TRBD2 (5 bases). CDR3 bases: TGTGCCAGCAGCTCCATTTGGGGAGAAGACACCGGGGAGCTGTTTTTT. This translates into CASSSIWGEDTGELFF.